The following is a TCR beta chain sequence with its context. As yet, its antigen is unknown. This CDR3 is also generated by other DNA sequences in the sample. Trimming took 3 bases from V and 6 from J; bases not matched to a gene: 4. CDR3 length equals 14 residues. Germline V gives CDR1 LNHNV, CDR2 YYDKDF (reference sequence). This sample is part of a study of OX40 agonist ivuxolimab in advanced cancers. About the study: In this trial design, patients received ivuxolimab intravenously at 0.01 to 10 mg/kg every 2 weeks. Earlier anti-PD-1, anti-PD-L1 or anti-CTLA-4 therapy was permitted; roughly 42% had received some.

Study findings and constraints: Antigen specificity remained undetermined for the expanded peripheral T cells.

Systemic immunosuppression or a history of autoimmune disease excluded patients. TCRdb's table, derived via immunoSEQ multiplex PCR, lists solely in-frame clones and lacks some. The table lists more than 9,500 clones, approximately 76% of them singletons. V is TRBV15 and J is TRBJ2-2; 7 nucleotides agree with TRBD1. The sequences come from CD4+ or CD8+ T cells sorted from blood, collected in a trial of the OX40 agonist ivuxolimab. The TCR comes from an adult with an advanced solid tumor such as melanoma, head and neck, liver or kidney cancer. The CDR3 region is CATSRYRGSGELFF. The DNA of the CDR3 is TGTGCCACCAGCAGGTACAGGGGATCCGGGGAGCTGTTTTTT.